This T cell receptor (beta chain) is from a study of blood T cell repertoires in COVID-19. Authors' analysis steps: Nucleated cell counts were estimated from reference gene primer amplification. Data came from immunoSEQ multiplex PCR; TCRdb stores just in-frame clones and leaves some out. V, J and clone size reflect that table, while D and trimming were determined from the DNA. This sample carries about 87,000 clones, roughly 86% of them seen once, and the ten largest clones take under 8%. CDR3 size: 13 residues. V was cut by 5 bases and J by 6 bases, with 11 bases left in between. Looked up from germline, CDR1 is SGHAT and CDR2 is FQNNGV.

The chain employs TRBV11-2 and TRBJ1-5; perhaps TRBD1 as D (6 bases). The TCR was taken from a human donor with acute or convalescent COVID-19. The donor label of this sample is uncertain. Sample: peripheral blood. The CDR3 nucleotides read TGTGCCAGCAGCCGACAGGAGAGTCAGCCCCAGCATTTT. It specifies CASSRQESQPQHF.